The clone carrying this T cell receptor (beta chain) was counted many times. Library construction for TCR beta used iRepertoire HTBI primers and Arm-PCR of CDR3 regions. Via MiXCR, TCRdb re-called the multiplex PCR reads, giving one row per CDR3 protein. In the table there are about 460,000 distinct CDR3 sequences, approximately 22% of which are singletons. Noted time point: persistent/refractory GD, antithyroid drugs over 5 years with positive TRAb. The authors made the TCR library using RNA they extracted from PBMCs. This entry comes from a study of regulatory T cells in long-lasting Graves disease. CDR1 is ENHRY, CDR2 SYGVKD, per germline. This CDR3 has 14 residues. The ends were cut back, 8 bases at V and 4 bases at J, with 12 bases in the middle.

This material consisted of peripheral blood mononuclear cells (PBMCs), taken when the disease was refractory, from a patient treated with antithyroid drugs. This TCR was recovered from a female donor with Graves disease. The chain links TRBV10-3 to TRBJ1-6; no firm D call. CDR3 coding DNA: TGTGCCATCGGGCCGGACGGTTATAATTCACCCCTCCACTTT. This encodes CAIGPDGYNSPLHF.